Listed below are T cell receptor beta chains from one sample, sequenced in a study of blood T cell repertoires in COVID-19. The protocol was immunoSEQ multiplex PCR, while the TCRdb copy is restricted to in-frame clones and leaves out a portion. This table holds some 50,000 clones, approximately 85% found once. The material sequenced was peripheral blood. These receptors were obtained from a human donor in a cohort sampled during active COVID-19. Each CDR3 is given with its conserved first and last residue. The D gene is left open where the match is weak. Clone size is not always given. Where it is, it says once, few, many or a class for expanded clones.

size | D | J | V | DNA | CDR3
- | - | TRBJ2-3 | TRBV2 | TGTGCCAGCAGGGCGGGACTAGATACGCAGTATTTT | CASRAGLDTQYF
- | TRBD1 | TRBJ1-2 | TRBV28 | TGTGCCAGCAGTTTAAGCCCCCGGGACAGGAAACACTGGGGCTATGGCTACACCTTC | CASSLSPRDRKHWGYGYTF
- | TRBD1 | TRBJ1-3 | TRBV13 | TGTGCCAGCAGCTTGGACAGGGGGGGAAACACCATATATTTT | CASSLDRGGNTIYF
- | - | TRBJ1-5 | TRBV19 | TGTGCCAGTAGTACTGGGCCCCAGGTTTATCAGCCCCAGCATTTT | CASSTGPQVYQPQHF
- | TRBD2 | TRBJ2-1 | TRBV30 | TGTGCCTGGAGTTCGCTAGCGGGAGGGCCGTACAATGAGCAGTTCTTC | CAWSSLAGGPYNEQFF
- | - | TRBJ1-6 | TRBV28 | TGTGCCAGCAGTCGACCCAGCGGCGCCTTCAATTCACCCCTCCACTTT | CASSRPSGAFNSPLHF
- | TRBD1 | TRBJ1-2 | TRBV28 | TGTGCCAGCAGTTCCTCCGGGACAGGGGATTCTGGCTACACCTTC | CASSSSGTGDSGYTF
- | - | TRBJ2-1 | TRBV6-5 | TGTGCCAGCAGTACTGCGGGCTCCTACAATGAGCAGTTCTTC | CASSTAGSYNEQFF
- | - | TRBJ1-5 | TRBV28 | TGTGCCAGCAGTATCGGGGGGAGGGGGAAAAATCAGCCCCAGCATTTT | CASSIGGRGKNQPQHF
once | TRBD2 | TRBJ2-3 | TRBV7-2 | TGTGCCAGCAGCAAGATACTAGCGGGAGGCGCAGATACGCAGTATTTT | CASSKILAGGADTQYF
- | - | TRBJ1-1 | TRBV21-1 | TGTGCCAGCAGCAATCCACACAGATTGAACACTGAAGCTTTCTTT | CASSNPHRLNTEAFF
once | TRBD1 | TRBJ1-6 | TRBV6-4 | TGTGCCAGCAGTGAGGGGGACAGGGTAATCTTAGGTTCACCCCTCCACTTT | CASSEGDRVILGSPLHF
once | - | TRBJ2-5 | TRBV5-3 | TGTGCCAGAAGCCTCGATTCGGCGGCCGATGCCCAGTACTTC | CARSLDSAADAQYF
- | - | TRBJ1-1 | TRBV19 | TGTGCCAGTAGTATAGCCCACGCCGGTAACACTGAAGCTTTCTTT | CASSIAHAGNTEAFF
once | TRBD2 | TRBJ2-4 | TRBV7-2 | TGTGCCAGCAGATTAGCGGGAGGGGCCAAAAACATTCAGTACTTC | CASRLAGGAKNIQYF
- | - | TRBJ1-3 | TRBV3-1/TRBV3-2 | TGTGCCAGCAGCCTCGGGATGGGAGGAAACACCATATATTTT | CASSLGMGGNTIYF
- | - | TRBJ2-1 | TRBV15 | TGTGCCACCAGCAGAGGAGGGCCGGTTGAGCAGTTCTTC | CATSRGGPVEQFF
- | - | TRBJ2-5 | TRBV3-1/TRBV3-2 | TGTGCCAGCAGGAACGACAGGAAAGAGACCCAGTACTTC | CASRNDRKETQYF
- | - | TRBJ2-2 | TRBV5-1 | TGCGCCAGCAGCACGGGACTCACGAACACCGGGGAGCTGTTTTTT | CASSTGLTNTGELFF
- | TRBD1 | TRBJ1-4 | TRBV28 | TGTGCCAGCAGGACATTAATTGTAGGGGGCGCCTCAACTAATGAAAAACTGTTTTTT | CASRTLIVGGASTNEKLFF
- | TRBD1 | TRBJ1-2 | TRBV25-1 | TGTGCCAGCAGTGTTAAGGCCGGGACAGCGGGGGCCTATGGCTACACCTTC | CASSVKAGTAGAYGYTF
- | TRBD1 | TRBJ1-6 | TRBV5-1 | TGCGCCAGCAGCGTGACAGGGCCAATCCCTGGGAATTCACCCCTCCACTTT | CASSVTGPIPGNSPLHF
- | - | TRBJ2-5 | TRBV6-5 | TGTGCCAGCAGTTACCGGAGCGAGAGACAAGAGACCCAGTACTTC | CASSYRSERQETQYF
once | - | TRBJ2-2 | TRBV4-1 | TGCGCCAGCAGCCAAGATCGGGGGTTAGGCGGGGAGCTGTTTTTT | CASSQDRGLGGELFF
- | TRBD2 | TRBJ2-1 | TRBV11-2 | TGTGCCAGCAGCTTAGCGCGGGGGACCTACAATGAGCAGTTCTTC | CASSLARGTYNEQFF
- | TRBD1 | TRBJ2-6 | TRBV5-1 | TGCGCCAGCAGCTCTAGGACAGGGGGGTTAGAGTCTGGGGCCAACGTCCTGACTTTC | CASSSRTGGLESGANVLTF
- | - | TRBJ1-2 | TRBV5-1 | TGCGCCAGCAGCTTGTCCGCACTCAACTATGGCTACACCTTC | CASSLSALNYGYTF
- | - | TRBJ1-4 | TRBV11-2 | TGTGCCAGCAGGGCCCCCAAGGGCGGGGAAAAACTGTTTTTT | CASRAPKGGEKLFF
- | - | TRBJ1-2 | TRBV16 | TGTGCCAGCAGCCCCCGGGCGGGGTATCATGGCTACACCTTC | CASSPRAGYHGYTF
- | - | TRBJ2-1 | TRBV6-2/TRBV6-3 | TGTGCCAGCAGTTACTCTAGAGGTACTAGCTCCTACAATGAGCAGTTCTTC | CASSYSRGTSSYNEQFF
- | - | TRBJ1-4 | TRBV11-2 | TGTGCCAGCAGCTTGTCGGCAGGTTATGAAAAACTGTTTTTT | CASSLSAGYEKLFF
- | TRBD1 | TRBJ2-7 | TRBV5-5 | TGTGCCAGCAGCTTGGACAGCGGACAGGGGGGGTACGAGCAGTACTTC | CASSLDSGQGGYEQYF
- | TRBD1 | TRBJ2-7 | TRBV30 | TGTGCCTGGAGACGTCTCGGGACAGGCTACGAGCAGTACTTC | CAWRRLGTGYEQYF
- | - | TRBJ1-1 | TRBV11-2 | TGTGCCAGCAGCCCCCGCAGGGGTGAGAGGGCTTTCTTT | CASSPRRGERAFF
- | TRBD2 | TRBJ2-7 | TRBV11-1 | TGTGCCAGCAGCCCGGGGGGGGGAACAGGCTACGAGCAGTACTTC | CASSPGGGTGYEQYF
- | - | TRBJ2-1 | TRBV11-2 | TGTGCCAGCAGTCCCCACCGGTACAATGAGCAGTTCTTC | CASSPHRYNEQFF
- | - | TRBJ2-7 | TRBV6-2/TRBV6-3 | TGTGCCAGCAGCCGAGACAGCGCCTACGAGCAGTACTTC | CASSRDSAYEQYF
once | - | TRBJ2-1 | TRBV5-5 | TGTGCCAGCAGCATAGACCCCGGGGGTAGCTCCTACAATGAGCAGTTCTTC | CASSIDPGGSSYNEQFF
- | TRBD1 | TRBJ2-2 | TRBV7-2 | TGTGCCAGCAGTGACAGGGGCCCCGGGGAGCTGTTTTTT | CASSDRGPGELFF
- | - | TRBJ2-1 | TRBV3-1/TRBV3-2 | TGTGCCAGCAGCCAAGATAGGAGGCCTAAGCAGTTCTTC | CASSQDRRPKQFF
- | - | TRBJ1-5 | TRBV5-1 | TGCGCCAGCAGCATTGGGAGCCTTAATAGCAATCAGCCCCAGCATTTT | CASSIGSLNSNQPQHF
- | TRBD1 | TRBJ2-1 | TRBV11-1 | TGTGCCAGCAGCTTAGCCCCCGGGACAGGGACTAACAATGAGCAGTTCTTC | CASSLAPGTGTNNEQFF
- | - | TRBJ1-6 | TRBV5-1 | TGCGCCAGCACGTGGAGTCAGAATTCACCCCTCCACTTT | CASTWSQNSPLHF
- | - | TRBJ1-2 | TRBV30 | TGTGCCTGGGCTACAGGGCTGAATGGCTACACCTTC | CAWATGLNGYTF
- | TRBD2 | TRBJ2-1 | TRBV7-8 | TGTGCCAGCAGCTTAGGCGGGACTAGCGGGGGTTCCTACAATGAGCAGTTCTTC | CASSLGGTSGGSYNEQFF
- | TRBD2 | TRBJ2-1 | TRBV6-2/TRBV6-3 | TGTGCCAGCAGTCCAGGACTAGCGGGAGCCCATGAGCAGTTCTTC | CASSPGLAGAHEQFF
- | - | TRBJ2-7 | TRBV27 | TGTGCCAGCAGTTTATCGGCGGCCCTCGAGCAGTACTTC | CASSLSAALEQYF
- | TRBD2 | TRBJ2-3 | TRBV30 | TGTGCCTGGAGTAATGGGGGTCGTAAGCGGGGTCCGAATCATCAGTATTTT | CAWSNGGRKRGPNHQYF